This record looks at one TCR beta chain sequence and its context. Both 60 Vbeta primers and 13 Jbeta primers went into the PCR. Clones were sequenced by immunoSEQ multiplex PCR, and TCRdb holds only the in-frame ones, with some missing. The sample has about 270,000 clones, around 66% seen once; the top ten hold roughly 2.4%. This specimen comes from a study of cytomegalovirus exposure and HLA in healthy donors. Trimming pared 4 bases from V and 5 bases from J, leaving 12 bases between. The CDR3 is 13 amino acids. The V gene's germline CDR1 is MDHEN and CDR2 SYDVKM. This TCR was sampled from a female donor in good health and CMV-seronegative. The sequenced material came from PBMCs. This sequence joins TRBV28 and TRBJ2-7, with a tentative D call TRBD2 (6 bases). The CDR3 DNA sequence: TGTGCCAGCAGTTCGACTAGTTTAAACGAGCAGTACTTC. The encoded protein is CASSSTSLNEQYF.